The next 12 T cell receptor beta chains were all read from a single sample in a study of T cell responses to AZD1222 COVID-19 vaccine. Profiled with immunoSEQ multiplex PCR; TCRdb holds only in-frame clones, not every one. The sample carries around 130,000 clones, 93% recorded once. The sample here was peripheral blood, taken on day 0 of AZD1222 vaccination. These receptors were obtained from an adult in good health.

This chain links TRBV5-1 with TRBJ2-5, with 7 bases that match TRBD1. The CDR3 is 15 amino acids. V lost 4 bases, J lost 0 bases, and 6 bases stayed unmatched. Germline values: CDR1 SGHRS, CDR2 YFSETQ. In nucleotides, the CDR3 is TGCGCCAGCAGCCCCCGGGACAGCAACCAAGAGACCCAGTACTTC. Its translation: CASSPRDSNQETQYF. The entire variable domain, with the rest obtained from reference TRBV5-1 and TRBJ2-5, is as follows: KAGVTQTPRYLIKTRGQQVTLSCSPISGHRSVSWYQQTPGQGLQFLFEYFSETQRNKGNFPGRFSGRQFSNSRSEMNVSTLELGDSALYLCASSPRDSNQETQYFGPGTRLLVL.

This clone was seen a single time. This rearrangement joins TRBV2 to TRBJ2-7, with a possible D match to TRBD2 (5 bases). The germline V and J ends were trimmed by 11 bases and 7 bases, with 18 bases remaining between them. In germline, CDR1 is SNHLY, CDR2 FYNNEI. There are 12 residues in the CDR3. The CDR3: CASAAASWEQYF. The CDR3 DNA follows: TGTGCCTCAGCGGCAGCCTCCTGGGAGCAGTACTTC.

The chain carries TRBV30 and TRBJ1-1; D call uncertain. V gave up 3 bases and J gave up 4 bases, with 9 bases separating them. This CDR3 has 12 residues. Germline V lookup: CDR1 GTSNPN, CDR2 SVGIG (reference sequence). The CDR3 sequence is CAWSDGFTEAFF. The CDR3 bases are TGTGCCTGGAGCGACGGATTCACTGAAGCTTTCTTT.

The V and J genes are TRBV5-1 and TRBJ2-1; 7 bases map to TRBD1. After removal of 4 bases from V and 7 bases from J, the junction contained 8 bases not matched to a gene. This CDR3 region has 14 residues. The germline gives CDR1 SGHRS, CDR2 YFSETQ. Here the CDR3 DNA reads TGCGCCAGCAGCCTTGGACAGGCGGTGAATGAGCAGTTCTTC. Translated, it gives CASSLGQAVNEQFF.

The chain links TRBV4-1 to TRBJ1-3; D gene uncertain. The CDR3 spans 15 residues. Trimming removed 3 bases at V and 0 bases at J, with 9 bases between. The germline gives CDR1 MGHRA, CDR2 YSYEKL. The CDR3 bases are TGCGCCAGCAGCCAGGAAGCGGTCTCTGGAAACACCATATATTTT. This gives the protein CASSQEAVSGNTIYF.

V is TRBV27 and J is TRBJ2-2, with 12 bases fitting TRBD2. The germline CDR1 and CDR2 sequences are MNHEY and SMNVEV (reference sequence). The junction had 4 bases not matched to a gene; V was cut back by 6 bases and J by 5 bases. There are 15 residues in the CDR3. The CDR3 bases are TGTGCCAGCAGCGCCGGGACTAGCGGGACCGGGGAGCTGTTTTTT. Its translation is CASSAGTSGTGELFF.

The chain links TRBV5-4 to TRBJ1-6; 12 nucleotides align to TRBD1. V gave up 2 bases and J gave up 6 bases; unmatched junction bases: 3. The germline CDR1 and CDR2 sequences are SGHNT and YYREEE (reference sequence). This CDR3 spans 16 amino acids. The chain's CDR3 is CASSFRDRGRNSPLHF. CDR3 DNA: TGTGCCAGCAGCTTCAGGGACAGGGGGCGTAATTCACCCCTCCACTTT.

The chain couples TRBV7-2 to TRBJ2-2; no firm D call. Deletions cut 5 bases from V and 6 bases from J, with 13 bases between. CDR1 and CDR2 from the germline V gene are SGHTA and FQGNSA. This CDR3 has 14 residues. DNA of the CDR3: TGTGCCAGCAGCCCCCGTGTCGGCGCCGGGGAGCTGTTTTTT. This encodes CASSPRVGAGELFF.

This clone came up once. The chain couples TRBV19 to TRBJ2-7; 8 positions agree with TRBD1. Losses at the gene ends were 3 bases for V and 4 bases for J; bases not matched to a gene: 5. CDR3 length: 14 amino acids. CDR1 is LNHDA, CDR2 SQIVND, per germline (reference sequence). CDR3 sequence: CASSIGQGGYEQYF. CDR3 nucleotides: TGTGCCAGTAGTATCGGACAGGGTGGGTACGAGCAGTACTTC.

This clone was recorded once. The rearrangement links TRBV5-1 to TRBJ2-5; TRBD1 might be the D (6 bases). V gave up 4 bases and J gave up 0 bases, with 13 bases separating them. The length of the CDR3 is 15 residues. Germline CDR1 and CDR2: SGHRS and YFSETQ. The CDR3 here is CASSNLQGDQETQYF. DNA for the CDR3: TGCGCCAGCAGCAACCTACAGGGTGACCAAGAGACCCAGTACTTC.

The V and J genes are TRBV2 and TRBJ2-5, with D perhaps TRBD1 (7 bases). The germline gives CDR1 SNHLY, CDR2 FYNNEI. V dropped 11 bases and J dropped 5 bases, with 18 bases sitting between them. This CDR3 is 13 amino acids long. This chain's CDR3 is CASGGLRGETQYF. The CDR3 bases are TGTGCCTCCGGGGGCCTCAGGGGGGAGACCCAGTACTTC.

This rearrangement joins TRBV19 to TRBJ1-1, with D hard to call. V was pared by 1 base and J by 3 bases, with 6 bases between. The germline V gene has CDR1 LNHDA and CDR2 SQIVND (reference sequence). CDR3 length equals 13 residues. CDR3 sequence: CASSIARDTEAFF. In DNA, the CDR3 is TGTGCCAGTAGTATAGCGAGAGACACTGAAGCTTTCTTT.